The next 11 T cell receptor beta chains were all read from a single sample in a study of naive and memory T cell subsets. Two oligonucleotides, mixed equimolar, formed the beta constant-region primer covering TRBC1 and TRBC2. Ligated cDNA was amplified by four rounds of PCR with nested alpha and beta constant-region primers and SP2. A single record per CDR3 protein comes from TCRdb applying MiXCR to the UMI-ligation and nested PCR reads. The table includes 95,000 to 150,000 distinct CDR3 sequences, 30% to 45% detected once. The source material was central memory CD4+ T cells from blood. All receptors derive from a human donor in good health.

This sequence joins TRBV7-3 and TRBJ2-6; D unclear. There are 15 residues in the CDR3. Deletions cut 1 base from V and 1 base from J, with 5 bases between. Germline V gives CDR1 SGHTA, CDR2 FQGTGA. The CDR3 loop reads CASSLKGSGANVLTF. The CDR3 DNA follows: TGTGCCAGCAGCTTAAAAGGGTCTGGGGCCAACGTCCTGACTTTC.

This clonotype was detected a few times. This chain links TRBV12-3 or TRBV12-4 with TRBJ1-6; TRBD1 might be the D (5 bases). CDR3 length: 14 residues. V gave up 5 bases and J gave up 8 bases, with 13 bases separating them. The CDR3 coding sequence is TGTGCCAGCAGTCCCGGGACTTATCATTCACCCCTCCACTTT. This translates into CASSPGTYHSPLHF.

J is TRBJ2-3 and V is TRBV4-3; the D gene is possibly TRBD2 (6 bases). The CDR3 contains 17 residues. Germline V gene data show CDR1 as LGHNA and CDR2 as YSLEER. V was shortened by 1 base and J by 5 bases, with 19 bases between the two germline ends. As DNA, the CDR3 is TGCGCCAGCAGCCAAGCCCTCGGACACCCCGGGGGAGATACGCAGTATTTT. It specifies CASSQALGHPGGDTQYF.

The rearrangement links TRBV5-1 to TRBJ2-1; TRBD2 agrees at 9 bases. The trim removed 2 bases at V and 6 bases at J, leaving 9 bases unmatched. CDR3 length: 16 residues. Germline lookup yields CDR1 SGHRS and CDR2 YFSETQ. The CDR3 DNA follows: TGCGCCAGCAGCTTAGAAGGCGGGAGGGCCTTCAATGAGCAGTTCTTC. It specifies CASSLEGGRAFNEQFF.

This clonotype has ten or more counts. The chain uses TRBV11-2 and TRBJ2-4; no clear D gene. CDR3 size: 14 residues. Trimming removed 4 bases from V and 6 bases from J, with 13 bases in between. From germline, CDR1 is SGHAT and CDR2 FQNNGV. The CDR3 loop reads CASSSEMYRNIQYF. CDR3 DNA sequence: TGTGCCAGCAGCTCAGAGATGTACAGAAACATTCAGTACTTC.

CDR3 sequence: CASSVVAGTGELFF. CDR3 nucleotide sequence: TGTGCCAGCAGCGTAGTCGCCGGGACCGGGGAGCTGTTTTTT. The chain links TRBV9 to TRBJ2-2; D not resolved. CDR1 is SGDLS, CDR2 YYNGEE, per germline. Deletions cut 0 bases from V and 5 bases from J, with 8 bases between. The length of the CDR3 is 14 residues.

This clonotype was observed a few times. This chain connects TRBV13 to TRBJ2-7; D is possibly TRBD2 (6 bases). The CDR3 runs to 14 residues. Germline loops: CDR1 PRHDT, CDR2 FYEKMQ (reference sequence). Trimming took off 3 bases at V and 5 bases at J, with 14 bases between the two ends. The CDR3 DNA sequence: TGTGCCAGCAGCTTTTCGGGGGTGAAGGACGAGCAGTACTTC. Protein: CASSFSGVKDEQYF.

This clonotype was seen many times. The chain carries TRBV20-1 and TRBJ2-3; a weak D match, TRBD2 (5 bases). The CDR3 runs to 14 residues. Germline CDR1 and CDR2: DFQATT and SNEGSKA (reference sequence). Trimming pared 5 bases from V and 2 bases from J, leaving 14 bases between. The CDR3 spells CSAEVGGFTDTQYF. The CDR3 DNA follows: TGCAGTGCTGAAGTTGGAGGATTCACAGATACGCAGTATTTT.

V usage is TRBV6-5 and J usage is TRBJ2-5; 9 nucleotides agree with TRBD1. V lost 6 bases and J lost 3; bases outside the gene matches: 5. Germline CDR1 is MNHEY and CDR2 is SVGAGI. This CDR3 comprises 14 residues. CDR3 sequence: CASRYRGREETQYF. The CDR3 coding sequence is TGTGCCAGCAGGTACAGGGGGCGGGAAGAGACCCAGTACTTC.

This clonotype was recorded a few times. The chain combines TRBV11-3 with TRBJ1-6; no clear D gene. Germline loops: CDR1 SGHNT, CDR2 YENEEA. This CDR3 region has 13 residues. V lost 0 bases, J lost 7 bases, and 4 bases lay in between. The CDR3 DNA reads TGTGCCAGCAGCTTAGACGGAAATTCACCCCTCCACTTT. This encodes CASSLDGNSPLHF.

This clonotype was detected only once. The junction differs from germline at one of its ends, possibly a read error. The chain joins TRBV11-2 to TRBJ1-5; TRBD1 matches at 8 bases. Germline values: CDR1 SGHAT, CDR2 FQNNGV. This CDR3 comprises 14 residues. The CDR3 is CASSLDRGRQPQHF. CDR3 sequence (DNA): TGTGCCAGCAGCCTAGACAGGGGCCGGCAGCCCCAGCATTTT.